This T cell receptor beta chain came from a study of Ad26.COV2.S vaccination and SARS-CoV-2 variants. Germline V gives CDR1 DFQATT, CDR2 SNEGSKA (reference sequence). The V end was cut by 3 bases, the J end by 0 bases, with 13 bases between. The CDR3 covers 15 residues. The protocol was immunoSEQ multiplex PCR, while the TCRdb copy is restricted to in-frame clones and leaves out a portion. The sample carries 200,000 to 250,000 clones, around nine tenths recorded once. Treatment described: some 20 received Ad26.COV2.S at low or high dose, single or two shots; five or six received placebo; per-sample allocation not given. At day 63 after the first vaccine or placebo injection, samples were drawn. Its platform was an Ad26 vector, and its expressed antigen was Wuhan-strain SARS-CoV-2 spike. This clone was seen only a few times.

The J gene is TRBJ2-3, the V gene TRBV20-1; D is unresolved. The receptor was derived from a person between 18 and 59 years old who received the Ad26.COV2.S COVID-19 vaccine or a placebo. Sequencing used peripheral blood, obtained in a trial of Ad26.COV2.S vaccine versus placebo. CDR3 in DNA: TGCAGTGCTAGTATACAGACCTGGAGCACAGATACGCAGTATTTT. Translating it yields CSASIQTWSTDTQYF.